This is a list of T cell receptor beta chains from one sample in a study of immune evolution from preneoplasia to lung adenocarcinoma. Using immunoSEQ multiplex PCR, the repertoire was profiled, and TCRdb retains in-frame clones only, with some absent. The repertoire holds over 6,000 clones, with roughly 77% as singletons. Sequenced sample: FFPE invasive lung adenocarcinoma tissue. These receptors came from a person between 50 and 60 years old with lung adenocarcinoma. Both conserved end residues are part of each CDR3. D genes are given only for firm matches. A row's size may be missing; if present it is once, few, many or a size class.

>TRBV6-5|NA|TRBJ2-1|11|NA
TGTGCCAGCAGTTACGGGGCAGTACAGTTCTTC
CASSYGAVQFF
>TRBV6-4|NA|TRBJ1-1|13|NA
TGTGCCAGCAGTCCTTCCTCGAACACTGAAGCTTTCTTT
CASSPSSNTEAFF
>TRBV2|NA|TRBJ2-7|14|TRBD2
TGTGCCAGCAGTGAGGCTAGCGGCTCCTACGAGCAGTACTTC
CASSEASGSYEQYF
>TRBV5-6|NA|TRBJ1-1|15|NA
TGTGCCAGCAGCCGACTCGACAGGAGGGACACTGAAGCTTTCTTT
CASSRLDRRDTEAFF
>TRBV7-8|few|TRBJ2-6|19|TRBD1
TGTGCCAGCAGCTCTCCACAGGGGGCGTCACGTTCTGGGGCCAACGTCCTGACTTTC
CASSSPQGASRSGANVLTF
>TRBV19|NA|TRBJ2-1|15|NA
TGTGCCAGTAGTCCAGGGTTATGGGGGGTTAATGAGCAGTTCTTC
CASSPGLWGVNEQFF
>TRBV2|NA|TRBJ1-5|13|NA
TGTGCCAGCACAGGGAGCGCGTATCAGCCCCAGCATTTT
CASTGSAYQPQHF
>TRBV6-5|NA|TRBJ2-7|13|TRBD1
TGTGCCAGCACGCGGACAGGGGGCTACGAGCAGTACTTC
CASTRTGGYEQYF
>TRBV4-2|NA|TRBJ2-7|17|TRBD2
TGTGCCAGCAGCCAAGACCTTACTAGCGGTCCGATGGGAGAGCAGTACTTC
CASSQDLTSGPMGEQYF
>TRBV28|NA|TRBJ1-3|12|NA
TGTGCCACCTCAACTCGGTTGGACACCATATATTTT
CATSTRLDTIYF
>TRBV30|few|TRBJ1-5|12|NA
TGTGCCTGGAGTGTACAAGATCAGCCCCAGCATTTT
CAWSVQDQPQHF
>TRBV7-2|NA|TRBJ2-7|13|NA
TGTGCCAGCAGCTTAGGACTTTCCTACGAGCAGTACTTC
CASSLGLSYEQYF
>TRBV5-6|NA|TRBJ2-2|14|NA
TGTGCCAGCACCCTTACCAGAAACACCGGGGAGCTGTTTTTT
CASTLTRNTGELFF
>TRBV13|NA|TRBJ2-6|17|NA
TGTGCCAGCAGCCAGACCAGGACGGACTCTGGGGCCAACGTCCTGACTTTC
CASSQTRTDSGANVLTF
>TRBV5-1|NA|TRBJ2-3|16|TRBD2
TGCGCCAGCAGCGAGAAAGCGGGAGGACTCACAGATACGCAGTATTTT
CASSEKAGGLTDTQYF
>TRBV19|NA|TRBJ1-2|12|NA
TGTGCCAGTAGTCGGACAGTTAATGGCTACACCTTC
CASSRTVNGYTF
>TRBV7-2|NA|TRBJ2-1|17|TRBD2
TGTGCCAGCAGCCCTCTAGCGGGAGGAGTTTCGTACAATGAGCAGTTCTTC
CASSPLAGGVSYNEQFF
>TRBV10-3|NA|TRBJ1-2|11|NA
TGTGCCATCAGACAGAACTATGGCTACACCTTC
CAIRQNYGYTF
>TRBV25-1|NA|TRBJ2-4|11|NA
TGTGCCAGCAGTGAGAAGAACATTCAGTACTTC
CASSEKNIQYF
>TRBV7-9|NA|TRBJ1-5|15|TRBD1
TGTGCCAGCAGCCCTGGGACAGGGGGAAATCAGCCCCAGCATTTT
CASSPGTGGNQPQHF
>TRBV27|few|TRBJ2-7|18|TRBD1
TGTGCCAGCAGTTTATTGGGACAGGGAAGTATAGGGGCTTACGAGCAGTACTTC
CASSLLGQGSIGAYEQYF
>TRBV2|NA|TRBJ2-1|15|NA
TGTGCCAGCAGCATGGGACTTCCTTCCTACAATGAGCAGTTCTTC
CASSMGLPSYNEQFF
>TRBV10-3|NA|TRBJ1-1|14|NA
TGTGCCATCAGTGAGTCAGGGTTGAACACTGAAGCTTTCTTT
CAISESGLNTEAFF
>TRBV5-4|NA|TRBJ1-5|15|NA
TGTGCCAGCAGCCACGAACCAAATAGCAATCAGCCCCAGCATTTT
CASSHEPNSNQPQHF
>TRBV28|NA|TRBJ2-5|14|NA
TGTGCCAGCAGTTTCTCCGGGACACAAGAGACCCAGTACTTC
CASSFSGTQETQYF
>TRBV7-8|NA|TRBJ2-1|14|NA
TGTGCCAGCAGCTTCATCCAGGGTGGCAATGAGCAGTTCTTC
CASSFIQGGNEQFF
>TRBV28|NA|TRBJ2-7|15|TRBD1
TGTGCCAGCAGTTATGGACAGGGCCCTCGTTACGAGCAGTACTTC
CASSYGQGPRYEQYF
>TRBV10-3|NA|TRBJ2-7|11|NA
TGTGCCATCAGAGCCCTACACGAGCAGTACTTC
CAIRALHEQYF
>TRBV9|NA|TRBJ2-1|14|TRBD2
TGTGCCAGCAGTGGGACTAGCGGGAGAAATGAGCAGTTCTTC
CASSGTSGRNEQFF
>TRBV11-3|NA|TRBJ2-7|16|NA
TGTGCCAGCAGCTTAGATGGTCGCGGAGGGTCTGACGAGCAGTACTTC
CASSLDGRGGSDEQYF
>TRBV5-1|once|TRBJ2-5|14|NA
TGCGCCAGCAGCTTGCCGGGAAGGGCAGAGACCCAGTACTTC
CASSLPGRAETQYF
>TRBV25-1|NA|TRBJ2-2|18|NA
TGTGCCAGCAGTGAATCGGCAGGGCTAAATTGGGGCCCCGGGGAGCTGTTTTTT
CASSESAGLNWGPGELFF
>TRBV10-2|NA|TRBJ1-5|14|NA
TGCGCCAGCCGCAGGGGTACAGGCAATCAGCCCCAGCATTTT
CASRRGTGNQPQHF
>TRBV11-2|NA|TRBJ2-1|17|TRBD1
TGTGCCAGCAGCCCATATGCTCCAGGACAGGGGCACTTCGGGCAGTTCTTC
CASSPYAPGQGHFGQFF
>TRBV19|NA|TRBJ2-7|15|TRBD2
TGTGCCAGTAGTATATTGGCTAGCGGGACTTACGAGCAGTACTTC
CASSILASGTYEQYF
>TRBV7-9|NA|TRBJ2-1|13|NA
TGTGCCAGCAGCTTGCGAGCGTTCAATGAGCAGTTCTTC
CASSLRAFNEQFF
>TRBV7-8|NA|TRBJ1-1|15|TRBD1
TGTGCCAGCAGCTTAGCTTCACAGGGGACCACTGAAGCTTTCTTT
CASSLASQGTTEAFF
>TRBV19|NA|TRBJ1-1|12|NA
TGTGCCAGTAGTGGTCCTGGGGATTCAGCTTTCTTT
CASSGPGDSAFF
>TRBV15|NA|TRBJ2-7|13|NA
TGTGCCACCAGCAGAGAGGGGCTCTACGAGCAGTACTTC
CATSREGLYEQYF
>TRBV7-2|NA|TRBJ1-3|16|NA
TGTGCCAGCAGCTATCAACCCGGGACAACTGGAAACACCATATATTTT
CASSYQPGTTGNTIYF
>TRBV15|NA|TRBJ2-5|15|NA
TGTGCCACCAGCAGGGAACTAGGGTACCAAGAGACCCAGTACTTC
CATSRELGYQETQYF
>TRBV6-1|NA|TRBJ2-2|15|NA
TGTGCCAGCAGTGAAGGAGTTATATACACCGGGGAGCTGTTTTTT
CASSEGVIYTGELFF
>TRBV6-4|NA|TRBJ1-1|14|NA
TGTGCCAGCAGCCCAACGGACCGGAACACTGAAGCTTTCTTT
CASSPTDRNTEAFF
>TRBV15|NA|TRBJ1-5|15|NA
TGTGCCACCAGCAGAGACCCGAAGAGCAATCAGCCCCAGCATTTT
CATSRDPKSNQPQHF
>TRBV2|NA|TRBJ1-5|15|TRBD1
TGTGCCAGCACCTATCGGACAGGTACCAATCAGCCCCAGCATTTT
CASTYRTGTNQPQHF
>TRBV7-2|once|TRBJ2-1|18|TRBD1
TGTGCCAGCAGCCCGCGCCTCCTCCTCGGGACAGGGGCCAATGAGCAGTTCTTC
CASSPRLLLGTGANEQFF
>TRBV9|NA|TRBJ2-1|19|NA
TGTGCCAGCAGCGTAGCCCAGGACGAGGGTCCAAGGACCTACAATGAGCAGTTCTTC
CASSVAQDEGPRTYNEQFF
>TRBV7-2|NA|TRBJ1-3|13|NA
TGTGCCAGCACTCCCTACTCTGGAAACACCATATATTTT
CASTPYSGNTIYF
>TRBV2|NA|TRBJ2-7|15|TRBD1
TGTGCCAGCAGAAGGGAAGGGACAGGGATTACCGAGCAGTACTTC
CASRREGTGITEQYF
>TRBV2|NA|TRBJ1-4|13|NA
TGTGCCAGCAGGCAGACAACTAATGAAAAACTGTTTTTT
CASRQTTNEKLFF
>TRBV13|NA|TRBJ2-3|14|TRBD2
TGTGCCAGCAGCCGGGACTACCGCACAGATACGCAGTATTTT
CASSRDYRTDTQYF
>TRBV2|NA|TRBJ1-2|14|NA
TGTGCCAGCCAACCGGGGGGGATCCCCTATGGCTACACCTTC
CASQPGGIPYGYTF
>TRBV11-2|NA|TRBJ1-1|13|NA
TGTGCCAGCAGCTTTGAAGGGAACACTGAAGCTTTCTTT
CASSFEGNTEAFF
>TRBV4-1|NA|TRBJ2-3|16|TRBD1
TGCGCCAGCAGCCAAGAATGGGGGACAGGGTTTTATACGCAGTATTTT
CASSQEWGTGFYTQYF
>TRBV6-6|NA|TRBJ2-7|12|NA
TGTGCCAGCACCATGGACATGGACGAGCAGTACTTC
CASTMDMDEQYF